This TCR beta chain was captured by sequencing in a study of Ad26.COV2.S vaccination and SARS-CoV-2 variants. Study overall: Participants got Ad26.COV2.S intramuscularly, once or twice 56 days apart.

A word on this clone: What it recognizes is unknown.

Germline assignment: CDR1 SGHNT and CDR2 YYREEE (reference sequence). This CDR3 comprises 14 residues. Trimming took 7 bases from V and 3 from J, leaving 17 bases between them. Clones were read by immunoSEQ multiplex PCR, and TCRdb kept only the in-frame ones, dropping some. The repertoire holds about 400,000 clones, about 88% seen once, with 1.9% in the top ten. Study-level results: There was reportedly substantial breadth in spike-specific CD8+ and CD4+ T cell responses after vaccination. An underestimation of total T cell responses may have resulted from the TCR breadth and depth analyses.

The treatment was: some 20 received Ad26.COV2.S at low or high dose, single or two shots; roughly five received placebo; per-sample allocation not given. Samples analyzed were those drawn on day 63 after the first vaccine or placebo injection. Immunization relied on an Ad26 vector, which expressed Wuhan-strain SARS-CoV-2 spike. This receptor was obtained from a person aged 18-60 years who received the Ad26.COV2.S COVID-19 vaccine or a placebo. The chain combines TRBV5-4 with TRBJ2-7; D may be TRBD1 or TRBD2 (5 bases each). The sample in question was peripheral blood, obtained in a trial of Ad26.COV2.S vaccine versus placebo. The chain's CDR3 is CASSSGPKYYEQYF. For the CDR3, the DNA is TGTGCCAGCTCCTCGGGGCCAAAATACTACGAGCAGTACTTC. Full variable domain (remainder filled in from reference TRBV5-4 and TRBJ2-7): ETGVTQSPTHLIKTRGQQVTLRCSSQSGHNTVSWYQQALGQGPQFIFQYYREEENGRGNFPPRFSGLQFPNYSSELNVNALELDDSALYLCASSSGPKYYEQYFGPGTRLTVT.